Listed below are T cell receptor beta chains from one sample, sequenced in a study of cytomegalovirus exposure and HLA in healthy donors. Measured with immunoSEQ multiplex PCR; TCRdb has only the in-frame clones, and not every one. This sample has just over 200,000 clones; under 70% occur once, and the top ten carry about 3%. Sequencing input: PBMCs. These TCRs come from a man aged 40-49 years in good health and CMV-seropositive. The CDR3 runs from the conserved cysteine through the conserved F or W. Clone size is given for some rows only: seen once, a few or many times, or a class if the clone is expanded.

clone size	V gene	J gene	CDR3 protein
-	TRBV4-1	TRBJ1-2	CASSQPGQTLNYGYTF
-	TRBV19	TRBJ1-5	CASSASEGAGNQPQHF
few	TRBV9	TRBJ2-7	CASSFTGDEQYF
-	TRBV7-2	TRBJ2-1	CASSPAGLAHEQFF
few	TRBV28	TRBJ1-1	CASRRTIIGMGNTEAFF
-	TRBV5-4	TRBJ2-7	CASSIGLGSYEQYF
-	TRBV5-1	TRBJ2-1	CASSPGGLATYNEQFF
-	TRBV9	TRBJ1-3	CASSVELSGNTIYF
-	TRBV7-2	TRBJ2-1	CASSLTGNEQFF
-	TRBV7-9	TRBJ2-7	CSSSLARHPYEQYF
-	TRBV28	TRBJ1-2	CASSTTDFSRYGYTF
-	TRBV9	TRBJ1-1	CASSVASRDTEAFF
few	TRBV6-6	TRBJ2-7	CASSYEGPLGEQYF
-	TRBV13	TRBJ2-1	CASSSDRVSYNEQFF
-	TRBV7-9	TRBJ1-4	CASSKILTTTTNEKLFF
-	TRBV25-1	TRBJ1-2	CASSVGQGLNNYGYTF
few	TRBV29-1	TRBJ2-3	CSVEGGPWGTDTQYF
-	TRBV6-5	TRBJ2-7	CASSYSTGAREQYF
-	TRBV5-1	TRBJ2-6	CASSLSGTNVLTF
-	TRBV7-2	TRBJ1-5	CASSFTGVQPQHF
-	TRBV5-4	TRBJ1-2	CASSDANLGRGAGGYTF
-	TRBV12-5	TRBJ1-1	CASAINEGTEAFF
-	TRBV27	TRBJ1-2	CASSLSRGGYGYTF
-	TRBV5-1	TRBJ2-3	CASSLAGLASISDTQYF
-	TRBV5-4	TRBJ1-2	CASSLAGTVNYGYTF
-	TRBV27	TRBJ2-7	CASSFRYTDRGGYYEQYF
-	TRBV4-1	TRBJ1-1	CASSQDQGRSTEAFF
-	TRBV18	TRBJ1-6	CASSPEADRVSPLHF
-	TRBV5-5	TRBJ2-4	CASSLEIDRNIQYF
-	TRBV7-2	TRBJ1-3	CASSLVEWSGNTIYF
-	TRBV4-2	TRBJ2-7	CASSQEYLAGIEQYF
once	TRBV4-2	TRBJ1-2	CASSLRTGADGYTF
-	TRBV6-5	TRBJ2-7	CASSYSSSGTYEQYF
-	TRBV10-3	TRBJ1-3	CAISEGRENTIYF
few	TRBV5-1	TRBJ1-4	CASSFGQGVTNEKLFF
-	TRBV19	TRBJ1-5	CASSPPGSNQPQHF
-	TRBV6-6	TRBJ1-5	CASSFGGPNQPQHF
-	TRBV9	TRBJ1-4	CASSPSGTGNEKLFF
-	TRBV6-1	TRBJ1-5	CASTQRWSNQPQHF
-	TRBV5-8	TRBJ2-7	CASSSLAFIWEQYF
few	TRBV6-6	TRBJ2-1	CASSYSPGQGRNEQFF
-	TRBV5-1	TRBJ2-7	CATRLQAGDNEQYF
-	TRBV7-9	TRBJ1-3	CASLPFISGNTIYF
-	TRBV28	TRBJ1-2	CVSRRQGIGYTF
-	TRBV2	TRBJ2-5	CANNRGETQYF
-	TRBV19	TRBJ1-1	CASSISPGNTEAFF
-	TRBV29-1	TRBJ1-2	CSVGGGNYGYTF
-	TRBV14	TRBJ2-2	CASSPRGANTGELFF
-	TRBV6-5	TRBJ1-5	CASSIRGHNQPQHF
-	TRBV7-2	TRBJ1-4	CASSSRGTTKGGEKLFF
-	TRBV5-1	TRBJ2-1	CASSLGTSGGREQFF
-	TRBV9	TRBJ2-3	CASSGTLTLDTQYF
-	TRBV11-3	TRBJ2-3	CASSLGLAGGGADTQYF
-	TRBV7-9	TRBJ2-7	CASCAGGTESYEQYF
-	TRBV19	TRBJ2-3	CASSTTGVGDTQYF
-	TRBV4-3	TRBJ2-2	CASSQGRTGTGNTGELFF